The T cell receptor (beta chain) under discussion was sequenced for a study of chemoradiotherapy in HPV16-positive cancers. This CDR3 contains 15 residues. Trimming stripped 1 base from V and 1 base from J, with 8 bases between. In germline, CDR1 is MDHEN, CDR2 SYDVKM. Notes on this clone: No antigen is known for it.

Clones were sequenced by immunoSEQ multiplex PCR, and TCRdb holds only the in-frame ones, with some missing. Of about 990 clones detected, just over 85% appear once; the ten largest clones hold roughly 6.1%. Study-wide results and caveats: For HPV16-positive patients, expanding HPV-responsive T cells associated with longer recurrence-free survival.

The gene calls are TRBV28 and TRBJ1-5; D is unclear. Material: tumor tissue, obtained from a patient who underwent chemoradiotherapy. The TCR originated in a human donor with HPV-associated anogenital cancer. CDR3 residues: CASSLLAGSNQPQHF. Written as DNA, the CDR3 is TGTGCCAGCAGTTTATTGGCAGGCAGCAATCAGCCCCAGCATTTT.